A single sample gave rise to the 19 T cell receptor beta chains below, sequenced in a study of OX40 agonist ivuxolimab in advanced cancers. Library construction relied on the immunoSEQ multiplex PCR assay. The table comes from immuneACCESS by way of TCRdb, which keeps in-frame sequences with V and J called. Part of the clones is missing from these tables; in studies checked, under half for an unresolved V gene and the rest for unknown reasons. The sample contains just over 35,000 clones, roughly 80% of them found a single time. 15% to 20% of the sample belongs to the ten largest clones. The sample consisted of CD4+ or CD8+ T cells sorted from blood, taken in a trial of the OX40 agonist ivuxolimab. The receptors were gathered from an adult with an advanced solid tumor such as melanoma, head and neck, liver or kidney cancer.

This rearrangement joins TRBV12-5 to TRBJ2-5; D is uncertain. CDR1 LGHNT and CDR2 FRNRAP come from the germline V gene. The ends were cut back, 6 bases at V and 5 bases at J, with 7 bases in the middle. This CDR3 is built from 11 residues. The CDR3: CASGLRETQYF. The CDR3 DNA reads TGTGCTAGTGGGCTCCGGGAGACCCAGTACTTC.

The chain is built from TRBV5-6 and TRBJ2-6; D may be TRBD1 or TRBD2 (6 bases each). CDR1 SGHDT and CDR2 YYEEEE come from the germline V gene. This CDR3 comprises 15 residues. The V end lost 5 bases, the J end lost 4 bases, and 13 bases lay between the germline ends. The CDR3 nucleotides read TGTGCCAGCAGTCCAACCGGGGGCGGGGCCAACGTCCTGACTTTC. Its translation: CASSPTGGGANVLTF.

This clone is judged medium-sized (0.01 to 0.1%). The V call is TRBV6-4, the J call TRBJ1-5; the D is unclear. The V end lost 6 bases, the J end lost 1 base, and 7 bases lay between the germline ends. The germline V gene has CDR1 MRHNA and CDR2 SNTAGT. This CDR3 contains 13 residues. The CDR3: CASSIGSNQPQHF. Written as DNA, the CDR3 is TGTGCCAGCAGCATAGGCAGCAATCAGCCCCAGCATTTT.

This clone was counted a single time. The chain has TRBV15 and TRBJ2-5, with D perhaps TRBD1 or TRBD2 (5 bases each). The CDR3 extends over 15 amino acids. Between the trimmed V and J ends, which lost 3 bases and 0 bases, there was a span of 11 bases. Germline assignment: CDR1 LNHNV and CDR2 YYDKDF (reference sequence). As DNA, the CDR3 is TGTGCCACCAGCAGTCCCGGGACCCACCAAGAGACCCAGTACTTC. Its translation: CATSSPGTHQETQYF.

The CDR3 DNA sequence: TGTGCCAGCAGCCAAGAGTCCCTACTCTCACACTATGGCTACACCTTC. Encoded protein: CASSQESLLSHYGYTF. The chain joins TRBV4-2 to TRBJ1-2, with D unclear. CDR1 is LGHNA, CDR2 YNFKEQ, per germline. The CDR3 runs 16 residues. Trimming took 0 bases from V and 3 from J, leaving 14 bases between them.

This chain uses TRBV11-1 with TRBJ2-5; the D is unclear. The J call may not be correct, given that the DNA end is closer to TRBJ2-7. Germline assignment: CDR1 SGHAT and CDR2 FQDESV (reference sequence). There are 13 residues in the CDR3. CDR3 residues: CASSFTASYEQYF. The CDR3 bases are TGTGCCAGCAGCTTCACAGCGTCCTACGAGCAGTACTTC.

The rearrangement uses TRBV28 and TRBJ2-1; D ambiguous. Between the trimmed V and J ends, which lost 3 bases and 1 base, there was a span of 10 bases. CDR3 length: 15 residues. Germline assignment: CDR1 MDHEN and CDR2 SYDVKM. The CDR3 here is CASSFVDPSYNEQFF. As DNA, the CDR3 is TGTGCCAGCAGTTTTGTCGACCCTTCCTACAATGAGCAGTTCTTC.

V gene TRBV30 combines with J gene TRBJ1-1, with 10 bases fitting TRBD1. V shed 2 bases and J 10 bases; nucleotides not matched to a gene: 7. CDR1 is GTSNPN and CDR2 is SVGIG in the germline V gene (reference sequence). The CDR3 runs to 13 residues. The CDR3 DNA reads as TGTGCCTGGAGTAGGGGGACAGGGGTTGGAGCTTTCTTT. This sequence encodes CAWSRGTGVGAFF. Full variable domain (outside the CDR3, taken from reference TRBV30 and TRBJ1-1): SQTIHQWPATLVQPVGSPLSLECTVEGTSNPNLYWYRQAAGRGLQLLFYSVGIGQISSEVPQNLSASRPQDRQFILSSKKLLLSDSGFYLCAWSRGTGVGAFFGQGTRLTVV.

The V gene is TRBV4-1, the J gene TRBJ1-1; weak D call: TRBD1 (5 bases). Germline lookup yields CDR1 MGHRA and CDR2 YSYEKL. The length of the CDR3 is 12 residues. V was pared by 4 bases and J by 8 bases, with 11 bases between. The CDR3 sequence is CASSPSRDEAFF. As DNA, the CDR3 is TGCGCCAGCAGCCCAAGTCGGGACGAAGCTTTCTTT.

The chain is built from TRBV10-3 and TRBJ2-5; 12 nucleotides line up with TRBD2. After removal of 0 bases from V and 4 bases from J, the junction contained 3 bases not matched to a gene. The V gene's germline CDR1 is ENHRY and CDR2 SYGVKD. The CDR3 covers 16 residues. The CDR3 loop reads CAISESGLAGRETQYF. In nucleotides, the CDR3 is TGTGCCATCAGTGAGTCAGGACTAGCGGGAAGAGAGACCCAGTACTTC.

The rearrangement links TRBV27 to TRBJ2-1, with 7 bases fitting TRBD1. Germline V gene sequence: CDR1 MNHEY, CDR2 SMNVEV (reference sequence). The CDR3 has 15 residues. Trimming cost V 3 bases and J 8 bases; bases outside gene matches: 10. The DNA of the CDR3 is TGTGCCAGCAGTTTCCCGGCCAGGGGGATGGATGAGCAGTTCTTC. It is translated as CASSFPARGMDEQFF.

The chain carries TRBV15 and TRBJ2-3; 10 bases line up with TRBD2. The CDR3 covers 15 residues. V shed 6 bases, J shed 1 base, and the junction held 4 bases outside the gene matches. Germline CDR1 and CDR2: LNHNV and YYDKDF (reference sequence). The CDR3 spells CATRPGTSGTDTQYF. The CDR3 DNA is TGTGCCACCAGGCCTGGGACTAGCGGCACAGATACGCAGTATTTT.

V and J are TRBV4-1 and TRBJ2-2; 15 bases are shared with TRBD2. This CDR3 spans 17 amino acids. V lost 4 bases and J lost 6; bases outside the gene matches: 6. Per the germline V gene, CDR1 is MGHRA and CDR2 is YSYEKL. CDR3 coding DNA: TGCGCCAGCAGCCCTCATAGGACTAGCGGGAGGGCCGGGGAGCTGTTTTTT. It is translated as CASSPHRTSGRAGELFF.

In its sample, this clone was seen once. The chain links TRBV9 to TRBJ2-7; D is tentatively TRBD1 or TRBD2 (6 bases each). The CDR3 is made up of 14 amino acids. In germline, CDR1 is SGDLS, CDR2 YYNGEE. V was pared by 8 bases and J by 3 bases, with 18 bases between. CDR3 sequence (DNA): TGTGCCAGTAGTAAAGGGGGGATGGGCTACGAGCAGTACTTC. This gives the protein CASSKGGMGYEQYF.

The chain uses TRBV28 and TRBJ2-3; no firm D call. The V and J ends lost 5 bases and 4 bases respectively, with 4 bases between them. The length of the CDR3 is 11 residues. Germline-derived CDR1 and CDR2 are MDHEN and SYDVKM. CDR3: CASSNSDTQYF. The CDR3, as DNA: TGTGCCAGCAGTAACTCAGATACGCAGTATTTT.

The chain links TRBV11-1 to TRBJ1-1; D gene uncertain. Trimming took off 1 base at V and 1 base at J, with 4 bases between the two ends. Germline assignment: CDR1 SGHAT and CDR2 FQDESV (reference sequence). The CDR3 has 13 residues. The DNA of the CDR3 is TGTGCCAGCAGCTTAGGGGCGAACACTGAAGCTTTCTTT. Protein product: CASSLGANTEAFF.

The chain joins TRBV13 to TRBJ2-3, with 10 bases matching TRBD2. J was trimmed by 2 bases and V by 5 bases; bases with no gene match: 7. CDR3 length equals 16 residues. The germline V gene has CDR1 PRHDT and CDR2 FYEKMQ (reference sequence). CDR3 region: CASSPLSGRATDTQYF. CDR3 bases: TGTGCCAGCAGCCCTTTGAGCGGGAGGGCCACAGATACGCAGTATTTT.

The chain couples TRBV5-1 to TRBJ2-7, with 7 bases matching TRBD1. The CDR3 is made up of 14 amino acids. V trimming: 0 bases; J trimming: 3 bases; junction bases outside the gene matches: 3. CDR1 and CDR2 from the germline V gene are SGHRS and YFSETQ. The CDR3 sequence is CASSLGGQSYEQYF. DNA of the CDR3: TGCGCCAGCAGCTTGGGGGGACAGAGCTACGAGCAGTACTTC.

This clone was found many times. V is TRBV29-1 and J is TRBJ1-2; D might be TRBD1 (5 bases). Per the germline V gene, CDR1 is SQVTM and CDR2 is ANQGSEA. The CDR3 runs to 11 residues. V lost 7 bases and J lost 7, with 13 bases in between. The CDR3 DNA sequence: TGCAGCGCGGCAGGGCTAGGTGGCTACACCTTC. It is translated as CSAAGLGGYTF.